A single TCR beta chain is shown here with its context. Per the germline V gene, CDR1 is SGHKS and CDR2 is YYEKEE (reference sequence). This CDR3 has 15 amino acids. V lost 4 bases to trimming and J lost 4 bases; unmatched junction nucleotides: 6. The data stem from a study of blood T cell repertoires in COVID-19. Produced via immunoSEQ multiplex PCR; TCRdb's table is partial and in-frame only. The sample holds roughly 230,000 clones, about 80% seen once. This receptor was obtained from a man aged 45-65 years with active or convalescent COVID-19. The V gene is TRBV5-5, the J gene TRBJ2-2; TRBD1 agrees at 8 bases. Sequenced: peripheral blood. The DNA of the CDR3 is TGTGCCAGCAGCCCAACAGGGGGAGGCACCGGGGAGCTGTTTTTT. Amino acids: CASSPTGGGTGELFF. The complete variable domain, with remaining parts taken from reference TRBV5-5 and TRBJ2-2, reads DAGVTQSPTHLIKTRGQQVTLRCSPISGHKSVSWYQQVLGQGPQFIFQYYEKEERGRGNFPDRFSARQFPNYSSELNVNALLLGDSALYLCASSPTGGGTGELFFGEGSRLTVL.